The clone carrying this T cell receptor beta chain was picked up a small number of times. Its antigen is unidentified. The authors incorporated unique molecular identifiers into the TCR beta cDNA libraries. Using its own MiXCR run on the PCR reads, TCRdb lists one record per CDR3 protein. The data hold 400,000 to 500,000 distinct CDR3 sequences, with 30% to 40% observed a single time. This specimen comes from a study of post-analysis software for immune sequencing data. Overall study context: Some patients lacked subtype; others had relapsing-remitting, secondary progressive or progressive-relapsing disease. Broader study findings: Included in a set of about five TRBV segments more frequent in patients than controls were TRBV5-6, TRBV5-1 and TRBV20-1.

The CDR3 contains 15 residues. Germline V lookup: CDR1 SGHRS, CDR2 YFSETQ. The V and J ends lost 4 bases and 1 base, in that order; junction bases with no gene match: 6. The chain couples TRBV5-1 to TRBJ2-7; TRBD2 agrees at 9 bases. This sequence was found in a girl aged 2-15 years with multiple sclerosis. Sequences were obtained from blood. CDR3 in amino acids: CASSGGSGSSYEQYF. The CDR3 nucleotides are TGCGCCAGCAGCGGGGGTAGCGGGAGTTCCTACGAGCAGTACTTC.